These T cell receptor beta chains were read from a single sample in a study of long-term antiretroviral therapy in people with HIV. Only in-frame clones appear in the TCRdb table, and some are missing; sequencing was by immunoSEQ multiplex PCR. Of 17,000 or so clones in the sample, 70% to 90% were seen once. Sequenced here: unsorted PBMCs, sampled 0.3 years after starting antiretroviral therapy. The receptors stem from a man between 18 and 35 years old with HIV. Both conserved end residues are trimmed from each CDR3. The order of the fields is CDR3 protein, V gene, J gene.

CDR3 protein: ASSPQISTDTQY; V gene: TRBV11-2; J gene: TRBJ2-3
CDR3 protein: ASSSSGTTTANYGYT; V gene: TRBV5-6; J gene: TRBJ1-2
CDR3 protein: ASSVNSGGASDTQY; V gene: TRBV5-1; J gene: TRBJ2-3
CDR3 protein: ASSSLTSGGDTQY; V gene: TRBV6-1; J gene: TRBJ2-3
CDR3 protein: ASSLSGGPEQY; V gene: TRBV5-4; J gene: TRBJ2-7
CDR3 protein: ASSLWNQPQH; V gene: TRBV28; J gene: TRBJ1-5
CDR3 protein: ASSIRTENNEQF; V gene: TRBV19; J gene: TRBJ2-1
CDR3 protein: AGYNSLNTEAF; V gene: TRBV7-9; J gene: TRBJ1-1
CDR3 protein: AWSPGTGTYEQY; V gene: TRBV30; J gene: TRBJ2-7
CDR3 protein: ASSSNYGTGNTIY; V gene: TRBV5-6; J gene: TRBJ1-3
CDR3 protein: ASSSLTGFGDGSPLH; V gene: TRBV5-1; J gene: TRBJ1-6
CDR3 protein: ASSEVGRGSSYGYT; V gene: TRBV6-1; J gene: TRBJ1-2
CDR3 protein: ASSIDGLADSYEQY; V gene: TRBV19; J gene: TRBJ2-7
CDR3 protein: ASSLSGGPGTEAF; V gene: TRBV5-8; J gene: TRBJ1-1
CDR3 protein: ASSYSVHRDYT; V gene: TRBV6-5; J gene: TRBJ1-2
CDR3 protein: ASSVGAAERETQY; V gene: TRBV9; J gene: TRBJ2-5
CDR3 protein: ASSHSRGREIGGTLH; V gene: TRBV16; J gene: TRBJ1-6
CDR3 protein: ASSSPHTKYRSQF; V gene: TRBV28; J gene: TRBJ2-1
CDR3 protein: ASSKGYRTDTQY; V gene: TRBV5-6; J gene: TRBJ2-3
CDR3 protein: ASSQDWDRAGGDGYT; V gene: TRBV4-1; J gene: TRBJ1-2
CDR3 protein: ASSPAVGGNTIY; V gene: TRBV11-2; J gene: TRBJ1-3
CDR3 protein: ASSLGGAGNEQF; V gene: TRBV7-2; J gene: TRBJ2-1
CDR3 protein: ASSPGALRDYGYT; V gene: TRBV5-1; J gene: TRBJ1-2
CDR3 protein: ASSESGLPNSPLH; V gene: TRBV25-1; J gene: TRBJ1-6
CDR3 protein: ASSQEGAGAYEQY; V gene: TRBV4-1; J gene: TRBJ2-7
CDR3 protein: ASSVPGGEQF; V gene: TRBV19; J gene: TRBJ2-1